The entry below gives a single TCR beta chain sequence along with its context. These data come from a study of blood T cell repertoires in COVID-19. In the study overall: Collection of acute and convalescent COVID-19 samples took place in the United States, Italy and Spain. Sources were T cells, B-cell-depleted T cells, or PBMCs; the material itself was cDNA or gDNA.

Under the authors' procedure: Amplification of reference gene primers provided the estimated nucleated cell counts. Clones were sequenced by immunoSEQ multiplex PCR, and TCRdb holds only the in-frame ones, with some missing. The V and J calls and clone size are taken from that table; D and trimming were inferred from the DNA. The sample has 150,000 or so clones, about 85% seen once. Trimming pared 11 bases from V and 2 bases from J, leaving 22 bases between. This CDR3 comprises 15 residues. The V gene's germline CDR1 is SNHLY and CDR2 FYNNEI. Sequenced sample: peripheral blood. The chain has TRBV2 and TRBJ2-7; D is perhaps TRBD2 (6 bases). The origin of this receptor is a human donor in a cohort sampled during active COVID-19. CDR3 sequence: CAGSGPGGGAYEQYF. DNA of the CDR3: TGTGCCGGATCTGGACCCGGGGGAGGAGCCTACGAGCAGTACTTC.